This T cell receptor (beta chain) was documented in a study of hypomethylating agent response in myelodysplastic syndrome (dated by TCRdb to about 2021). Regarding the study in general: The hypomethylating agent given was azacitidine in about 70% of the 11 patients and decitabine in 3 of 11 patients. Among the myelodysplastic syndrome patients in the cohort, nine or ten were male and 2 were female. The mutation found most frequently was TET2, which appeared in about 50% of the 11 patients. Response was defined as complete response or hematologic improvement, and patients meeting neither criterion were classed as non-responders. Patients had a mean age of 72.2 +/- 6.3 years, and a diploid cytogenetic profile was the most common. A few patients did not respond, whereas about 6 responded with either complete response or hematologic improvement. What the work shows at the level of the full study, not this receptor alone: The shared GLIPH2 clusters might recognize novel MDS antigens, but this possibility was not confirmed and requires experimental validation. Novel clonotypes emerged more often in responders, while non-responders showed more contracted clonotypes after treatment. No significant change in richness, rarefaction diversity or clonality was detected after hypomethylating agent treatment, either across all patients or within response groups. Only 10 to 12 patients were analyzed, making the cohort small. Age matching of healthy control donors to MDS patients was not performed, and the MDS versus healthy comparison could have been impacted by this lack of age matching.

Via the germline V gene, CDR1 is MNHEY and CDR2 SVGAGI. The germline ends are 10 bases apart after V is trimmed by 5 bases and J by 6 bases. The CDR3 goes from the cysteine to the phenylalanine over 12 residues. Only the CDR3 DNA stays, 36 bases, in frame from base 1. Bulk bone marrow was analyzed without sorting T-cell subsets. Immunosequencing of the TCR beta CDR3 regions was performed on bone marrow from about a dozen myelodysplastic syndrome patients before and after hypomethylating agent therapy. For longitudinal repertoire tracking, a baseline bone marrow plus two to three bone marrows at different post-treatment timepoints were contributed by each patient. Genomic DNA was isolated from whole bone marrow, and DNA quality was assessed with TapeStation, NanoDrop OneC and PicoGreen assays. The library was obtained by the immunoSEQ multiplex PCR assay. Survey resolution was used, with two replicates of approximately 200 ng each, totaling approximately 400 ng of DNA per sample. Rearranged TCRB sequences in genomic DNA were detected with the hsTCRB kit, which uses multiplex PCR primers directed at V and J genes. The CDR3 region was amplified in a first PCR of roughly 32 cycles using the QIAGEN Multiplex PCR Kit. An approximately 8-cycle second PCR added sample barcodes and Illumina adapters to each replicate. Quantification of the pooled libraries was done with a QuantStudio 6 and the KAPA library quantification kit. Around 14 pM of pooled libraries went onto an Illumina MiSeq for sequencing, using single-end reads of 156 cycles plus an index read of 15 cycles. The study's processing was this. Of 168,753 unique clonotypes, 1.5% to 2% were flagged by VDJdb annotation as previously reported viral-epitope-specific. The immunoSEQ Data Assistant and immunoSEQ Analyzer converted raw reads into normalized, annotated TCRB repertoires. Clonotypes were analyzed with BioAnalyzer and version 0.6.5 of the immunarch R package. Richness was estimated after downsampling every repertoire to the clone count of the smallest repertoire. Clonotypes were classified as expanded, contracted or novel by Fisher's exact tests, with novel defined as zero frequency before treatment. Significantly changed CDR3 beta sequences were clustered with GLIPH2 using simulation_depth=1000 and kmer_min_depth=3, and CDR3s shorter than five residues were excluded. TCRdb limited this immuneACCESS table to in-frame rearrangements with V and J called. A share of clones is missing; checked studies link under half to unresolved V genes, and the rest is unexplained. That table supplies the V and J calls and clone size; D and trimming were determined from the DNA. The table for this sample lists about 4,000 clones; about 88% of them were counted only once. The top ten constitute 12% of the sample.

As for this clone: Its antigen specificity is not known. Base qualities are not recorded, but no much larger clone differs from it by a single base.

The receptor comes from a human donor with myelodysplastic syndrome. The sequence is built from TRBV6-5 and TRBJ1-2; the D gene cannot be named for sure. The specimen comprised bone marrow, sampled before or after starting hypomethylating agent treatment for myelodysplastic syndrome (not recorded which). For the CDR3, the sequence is CASSMEGDGYTF. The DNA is TGTGCCAGCAGTATGGAAGGCGATGGCTACACCTTC.